This T cell receptor (beta chain) stems from a study of OX40 agonist ivuxolimab in advanced cancers. CDR1 and CDR2 from the germline V gene are KGHSH and LQKENI. This CDR3 contains 14 residues. V shed 2 bases, J shed 2 bases, and the junction held 2 bases outside the gene matches. At cycle 4 day 1, cycle 7 day 1, and baseline, blood was sampled. TCRdb keeps only in-frame clones here, not all; method: immunoSEQ multiplex PCR. Here the sample spans roughly 48,000 clones, over 60% being singletons. The sequence was obtained from an adult with an advanced solid tumor such as melanoma, head and neck, liver or kidney cancer. The rearrangement uses TRBV18 and TRBJ2-7, with 8 bases matching TRBD2. The specimen comprised CD4+ or CD8+ T cells sorted from blood, sampled in a trial of the OX40 agonist ivuxolimab. The CDR3 loop reads CASSPAGRAYEQYF. As DNA, the CDR3 is TGTGCCAGCTCACCAGCCGGGAGGGCCTACGAGCAGTACTTC.